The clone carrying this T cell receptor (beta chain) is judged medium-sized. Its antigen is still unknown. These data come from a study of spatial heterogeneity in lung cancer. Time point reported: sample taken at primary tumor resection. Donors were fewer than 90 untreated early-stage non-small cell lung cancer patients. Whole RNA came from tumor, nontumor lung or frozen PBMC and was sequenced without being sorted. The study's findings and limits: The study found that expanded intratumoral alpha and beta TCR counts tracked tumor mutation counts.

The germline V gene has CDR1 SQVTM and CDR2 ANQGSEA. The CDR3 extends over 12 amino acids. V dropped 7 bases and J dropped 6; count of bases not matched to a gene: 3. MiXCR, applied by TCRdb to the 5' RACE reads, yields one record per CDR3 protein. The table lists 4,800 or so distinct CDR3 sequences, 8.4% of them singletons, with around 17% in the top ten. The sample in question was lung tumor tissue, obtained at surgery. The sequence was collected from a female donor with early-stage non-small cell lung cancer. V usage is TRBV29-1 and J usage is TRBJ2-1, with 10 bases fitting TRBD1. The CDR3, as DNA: TGCAGCGGCGGACAGGGGGGCAATGAGCAGTTCTTC. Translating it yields CSGGQGGNEQFF.